These T cell receptor beta chains were read from a single sample in a study of blood T cell repertoires in COVID-19. Repertoires were generated with immunoSEQ multiplex PCR, while TCRdb's copy carries only in-frame clones and drops some. The sample holds about 98,000 clones, around 85% seen once. What was sequenced was peripheral blood. These receptors were collected from a woman older than 75 with acute or convalescent COVID-19. The CDR3 runs from the conserved cysteine through the conserved F or W. Each record gives: clone size, D gene, J gene, V gene, CDR3 DNA, CDR3 protein. The D gene is left open where the match is weak. A row's size may be missing; if present it is once, few, many or a size class.

NA,TRBD1,TRBJ2-7,TRBV27,TGTGCCAGCAGTTTATTTTTTGGGGCAGGGGGCGAGTACGAGCAGTACTTC,CASSLFFGAGGEYEQYF
NA,TRBD1,TRBJ1-4,TRBV5-4,TGTGCCAGCAGCCCAGGGGGCGCCGGGAATGAAAAACTGTTTTTT,CASSPGGAGNEKLFF
NA,NA,TRBJ1-1,TRBV27,TGTGCCAGCAGAATCTTGGGGCGGAGGAACACTGAAGCTTTCTTT,CASRILGRRNTEAFF
NA,TRBD1,TRBJ2-2,TRBV6-2/TRBV6-3,TGTGCCAGCAGCCTCGGACAGGGGAGGGGCGGGGAGCTGTTTTTT,CASSLGQGRGGELFF
once,TRBD1,TRBJ2-2,TRBV23-1,TGCGCCAGCAGTCAAGGGACAGCGAACACCGGGGAGCTGTTTTTT,CASSQGTANTGELFF
NA,NA,TRBJ2-2,TRBV7-3,TGTGCCAGCAGCCTGACAGCGAACACCGGGGAGCTGTTTTTT,CASSLTANTGELFF
NA,TRBD1,TRBJ1-5,TRBV5-1,TGCGCCAGCAGTCGGACAGGGAATCAGCCCCAGCATTTT,CASSRTGNQPQHF
NA,TRBD1,TRBJ1-1,TRBV9,TGTGCCAGCAGCGTAGGGACGGACAGGGCCACTGAAGCTTTCTTT,CASSVGTDRATEAFF
NA,TRBD1,TRBJ2-2,TRBV9,TGTGCCAGCAGCGTAGATGACAGGGGAATCACCGGGGAGCTGTTTTTT,CASSVDDRGITGELFF
NA,NA,TRBJ1-2,TRBV6-5,TGTGCCAGCAGTCAACGGCAGGGCTGGGGCTACACCTTC,CASSQRQGWGYTF
NA,TRBD2,TRBJ2-2,TRBV7-2,TGTGCCAGCAGCTTAGTGCTAGCGGGGAACACCGGGGAGCTGTTTTTT,CASSLVLAGNTGELFF
NA,TRBD1,TRBJ1-5,TRBV19,TGTGCCAGTAGTAACGGACAGGGTGGAAATCAGCCCCAGCATTTT,CASSNGQGGNQPQHF
NA,NA,TRBJ1-1,TRBV4-1,TGCGCCAGCAGCCAAGATCGGGGGGGAATCCGGCGGAACACTGAAGCTTTCTTT,CASSQDRGGIRRNTEAFF
NA,NA,TRBJ2-1,TRBV4-1,TGCGCCAGCAGCCCTAACGTGGTAGCGTTCGGTCTCAATGAGCAGTTCTTC,CASSPNVVAFGLNEQFF
NA,NA,TRBJ2-5,TRBV7-2,TGTGCCAGCAGCCCAGGGGCTCAAGAGACCCAGTACTTC,CASSPGAQETQYF
NA,NA,TRBJ1-1,TRBV19,TGTGCCAGTCGGGGGATTGGAGAAACTGAAGCTTTCTTT,CASRGIGETEAFF
NA,NA,TRBJ1-4,TRBV4-1,TGCGCCAGCAGCCAATTCGCGGGGGATAATGAAAAACTGTTTTTT,CASSQFAGDNEKLFF
NA,NA,TRBJ1-2,TRBV5-5,TGTGCCAGCGAACAGGACCGATATTATGGCTACACCTTC,CASEQDRYYGYTF
NA,TRBD1,TRBJ1-1,TRBV5-1,TGCGCCAGCAGCTTGTCAACAGGGGTTACTGAAGCTTTCTTT,CASSLSTGVTEAFF
NA,NA,TRBJ2-6,TRBV6-5,TGTGCCAGCAACGGAGGAAGCTCTGGGGCCAACGTCCTGACTTTC,CASNGGSSGANVLTF
NA,TRBD2,TRBJ2-3,TRBV5-1,TGCGCCAGCAGCCCCCGGGGGGGCGGGGGCACAGATACGCAGTATTTT,CASSPRGGGGTDTQYF
NA,NA,TRBJ1-2,TRBV30,TGTGCCTGGAGCGGTACAAACAGGGAGGGTGGCTACACCTTC,CAWSGTNREGGYTF
NA,TRBD2,TRBJ2-1,TRBV5-4,TGTGCCAGCAGCCCGATCGGACTAGCGGGGGGGGGAAGCTCCTACAATGAGCAGTTCTTC,CASSPIGLAGGGSSYNEQFF
NA,NA,TRBJ1-2,TRBV5-1,TGCGCCAGCAGCACGGGGGAGATCTATGGCTACACCTTC,CASSTGEIYGYTF
NA,TRBD1,TRBJ2-1,TRBV7-9,TGTGCCAGCAGCTCGACGGACAGGGGGTATGAGCAGTTCTTC,CASSSTDRGYEQFF